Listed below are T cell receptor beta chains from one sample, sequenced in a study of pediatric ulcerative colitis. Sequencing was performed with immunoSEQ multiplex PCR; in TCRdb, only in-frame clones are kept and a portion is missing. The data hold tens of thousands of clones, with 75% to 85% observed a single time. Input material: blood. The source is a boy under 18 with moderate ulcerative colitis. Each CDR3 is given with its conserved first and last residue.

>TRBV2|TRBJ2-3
CASSEAPGTDTQYF
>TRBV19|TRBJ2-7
CASSPGLAEAYEQYF
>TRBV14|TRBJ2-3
CASSLDRGLGDTQYF
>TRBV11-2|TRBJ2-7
CASSLGGGREQYF
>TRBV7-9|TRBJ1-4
CASSSTEPSTNEKLFF
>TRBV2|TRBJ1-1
CASSEEGTNTEAFF
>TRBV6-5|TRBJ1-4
CASSYSAGNEKLFF
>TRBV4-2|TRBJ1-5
CASSHDNQPQHF
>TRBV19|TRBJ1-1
CASRNRVRNTEAFF
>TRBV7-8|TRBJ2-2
CASSMTPNTGELFF
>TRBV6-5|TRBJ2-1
CASSKRQGPFYEQFF
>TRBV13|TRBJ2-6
CASSPRRGANVLTF
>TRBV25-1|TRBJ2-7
CASSAPHEQYF
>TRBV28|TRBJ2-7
CASSLQGGSYEQYF
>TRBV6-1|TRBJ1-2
CASLRTAGLDYGYTF
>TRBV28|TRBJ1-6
CASIRRGDYNSPLHF
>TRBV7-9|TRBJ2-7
CASSLVLEQYF
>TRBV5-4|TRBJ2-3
CASSFIDTQYF
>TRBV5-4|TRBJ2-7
CASSASGQGYEQYF
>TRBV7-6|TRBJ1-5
CASSFLGQPQHF
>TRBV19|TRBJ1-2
CASSQQRFYGYTF
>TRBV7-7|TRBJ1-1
CASSPEAGDLAEAFF
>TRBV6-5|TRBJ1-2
CASSYSGGRHGYTF
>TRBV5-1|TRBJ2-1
CASSLIPGTSGSLGEQFF
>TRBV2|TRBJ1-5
CASSEDAGGHQPQHF
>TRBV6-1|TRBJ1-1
CASSEVAGGVPTEAFF
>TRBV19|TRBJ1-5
CASSPQGTGQPQHF
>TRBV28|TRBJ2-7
CASSLPEIYYEQYF
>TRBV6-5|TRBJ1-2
CASRYPGQDYGYTF
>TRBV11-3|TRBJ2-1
CASSLTRGVGNEQFF
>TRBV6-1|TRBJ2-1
CASSETGTGPYNEQFF
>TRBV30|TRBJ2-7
CAWSGLSTYEQYF
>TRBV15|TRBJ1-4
CATSRGGSQGAANEKLFF
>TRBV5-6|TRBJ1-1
CASSLSGEAFF
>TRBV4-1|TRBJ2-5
CASSHPMAPQYF
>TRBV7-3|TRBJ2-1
CASSLGGGRGEQFF
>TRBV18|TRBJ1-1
CASSPKGGEGAFF
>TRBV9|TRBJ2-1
CASSERDYNEQFF
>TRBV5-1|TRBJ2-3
CASSRTEVDRISTTDTQYF
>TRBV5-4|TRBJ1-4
CASSLYSGTEVEKLFF
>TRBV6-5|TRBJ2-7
CASSATGRGYEQYF
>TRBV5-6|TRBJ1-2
CASSPRTGFRNGYTF
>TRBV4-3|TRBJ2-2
CASSQDLTSGNTGELFF
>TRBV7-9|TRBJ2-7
CASNLLGHSEQYF
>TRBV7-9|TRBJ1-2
CASSLPLDRAYGYTF
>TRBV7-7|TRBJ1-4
CASSASWGAGEKLFF
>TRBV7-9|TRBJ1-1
CASSFIPGHILSEAFF
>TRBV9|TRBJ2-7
CASSVEGEARGPEQYF
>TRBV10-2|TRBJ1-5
CASSQRGNNQPQHF
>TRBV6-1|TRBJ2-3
CASSGEGGLADTQYF
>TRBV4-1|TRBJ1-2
CASSQGRQGFYGYTF
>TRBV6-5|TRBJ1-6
CASSYSGFTLHF
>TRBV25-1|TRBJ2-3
CASSGQGSTDTQYF
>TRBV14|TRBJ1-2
CASSQGTLYFLGYTF
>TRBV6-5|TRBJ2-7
CASSLTGEYAEQYF
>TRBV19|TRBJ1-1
CASRDRGKIAFF
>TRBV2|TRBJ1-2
CASSGGTDRGYGYTF
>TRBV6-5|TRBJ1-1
CASSSDKNTEAFF